This TCR beta chain stems from a study of neoadjuvant anti-PD-1 for oral cavity cancer. Overall study context: Non-progressing patients received a fourth nivolumab dose near day 43, then surgery on days 50-56.

Trimming cost V 2 bases and J 5 bases; bases outside gene matches: 6. Germline CDR1 is MGHRA and CDR2 is YSYEKL. This CDR3 has 17 residues. Libraries were prepared by immunoSEQ multiplex PCR; TCRdb keeps only in-frame clonotypes and omits some of them. The table includes around 7,100 clones, 50% to 75% detected once. These oral cavity squamous cell carcinomas were HPV-negative and locally advanced. In its sample, this clone ranks as large. The chain links TRBV4-1 to TRBJ2-2; 12 bases are shared with TRBD1. The input for sequencing was tumor tissue, taken before nivolumab (anti-PD-1) treatment. The clonotype originates from a person aged 35 to 85 with oral cavity squamous cell carcinoma. The CDR3 DNA follows: TGCGCCAGCAGCCAAAAACAGGGACAGGGGGCGACCGGGGAGCTGTTTTTT. Translated: CASSQKQGQGATGELFF.